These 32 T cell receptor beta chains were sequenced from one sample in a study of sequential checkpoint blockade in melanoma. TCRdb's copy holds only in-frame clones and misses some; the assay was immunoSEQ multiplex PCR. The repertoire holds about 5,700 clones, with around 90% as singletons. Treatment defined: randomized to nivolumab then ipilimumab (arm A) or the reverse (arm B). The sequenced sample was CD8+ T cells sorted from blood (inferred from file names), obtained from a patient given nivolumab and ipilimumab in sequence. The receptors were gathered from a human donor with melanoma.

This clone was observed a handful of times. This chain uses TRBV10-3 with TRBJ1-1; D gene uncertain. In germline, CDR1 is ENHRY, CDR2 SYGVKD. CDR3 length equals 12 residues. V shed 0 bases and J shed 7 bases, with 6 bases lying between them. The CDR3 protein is CAISESADEAFF. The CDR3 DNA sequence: TGTGCCATCAGTGAGTCGGCGGATGAAGCTTTCTTT.

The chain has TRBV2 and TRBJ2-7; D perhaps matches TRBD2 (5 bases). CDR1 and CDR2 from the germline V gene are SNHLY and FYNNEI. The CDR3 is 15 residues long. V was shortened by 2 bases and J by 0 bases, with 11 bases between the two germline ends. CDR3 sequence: CASSEFRGISYEQYF. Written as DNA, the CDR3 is TGTGCCAGCAGTGAATTCCGGGGTATCTCCTACGAGCAGTACTTC. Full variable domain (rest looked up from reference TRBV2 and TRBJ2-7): EPEVTQTPSHQVTQMGQEVILRCVPISNHLYFYWYRQILGQKVEFLVSFYNNEISEKSEIFDDQFSVERPDGSNFTLKIRSTKLEDSAMYFCASSEFRGISYEQYFGPGTRLTVT.

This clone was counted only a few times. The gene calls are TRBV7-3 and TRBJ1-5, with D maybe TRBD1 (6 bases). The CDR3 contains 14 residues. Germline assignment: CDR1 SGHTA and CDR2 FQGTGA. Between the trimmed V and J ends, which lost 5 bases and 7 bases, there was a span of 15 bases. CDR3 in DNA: TGTGCCAGCAGCATTGGACAGAAAGAACAGCCCCAGCATTTT. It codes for CASSIGQKEQPQHF.

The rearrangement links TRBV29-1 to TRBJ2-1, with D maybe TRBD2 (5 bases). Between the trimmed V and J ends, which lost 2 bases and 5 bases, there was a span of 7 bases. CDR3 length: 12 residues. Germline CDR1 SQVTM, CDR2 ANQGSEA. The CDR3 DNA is TGCAGCGTTGAACCAGCGGACAATGAGCAGTTCTTC. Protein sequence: CSVEPADNEQFF.

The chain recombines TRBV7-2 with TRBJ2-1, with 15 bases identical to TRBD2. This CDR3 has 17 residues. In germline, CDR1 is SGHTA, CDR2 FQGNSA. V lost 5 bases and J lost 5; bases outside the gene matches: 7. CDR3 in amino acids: CASSPWTSGRGDNEQFF. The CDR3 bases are TGTGCCAGCAGCCCCTGGACTAGCGGGAGGGGAGACAATGAGCAGTTCTTC.

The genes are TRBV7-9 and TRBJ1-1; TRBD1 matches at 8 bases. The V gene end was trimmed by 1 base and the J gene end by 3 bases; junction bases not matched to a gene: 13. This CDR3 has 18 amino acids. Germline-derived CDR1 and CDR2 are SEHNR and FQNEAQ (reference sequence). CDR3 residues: CASSLVSPRGLRDTEAFF. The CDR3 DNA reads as TGTGCCAGCAGCTTAGTTTCCCCCAGGGGGCTACGGGACACTGAAGCTTTCTTT.

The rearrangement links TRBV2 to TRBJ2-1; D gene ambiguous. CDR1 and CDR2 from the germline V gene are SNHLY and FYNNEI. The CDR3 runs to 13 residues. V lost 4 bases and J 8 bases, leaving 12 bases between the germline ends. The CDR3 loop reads CASSVFLNYEQFF. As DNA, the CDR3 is TGTGCCAGCAGTGTGTTCCTCAACTATGAGCAGTTCTTC.

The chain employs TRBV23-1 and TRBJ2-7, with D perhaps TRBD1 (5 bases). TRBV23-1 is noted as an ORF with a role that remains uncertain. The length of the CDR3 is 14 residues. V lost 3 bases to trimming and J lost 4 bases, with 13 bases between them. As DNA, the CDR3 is TGCGCCAGCAGTCAGCCCCGGACATTTTACGAGCAGTACTTC. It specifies CASSQPRTFYEQYF.

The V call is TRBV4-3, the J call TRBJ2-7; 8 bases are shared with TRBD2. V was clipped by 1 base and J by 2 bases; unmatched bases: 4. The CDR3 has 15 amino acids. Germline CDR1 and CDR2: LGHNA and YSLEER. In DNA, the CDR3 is TGCGCCAGCAGCCAAGTGACTAGCGCCACCTACGAGCAGTACTTC. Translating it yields CASSQVTSATYEQYF.

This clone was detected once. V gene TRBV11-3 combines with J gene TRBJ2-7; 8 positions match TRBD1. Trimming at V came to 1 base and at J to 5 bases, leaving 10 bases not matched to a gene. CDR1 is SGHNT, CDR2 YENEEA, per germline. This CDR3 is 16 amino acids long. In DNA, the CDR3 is TGTGCCAGCAGCTTAGGTCCCTGGGACAGGTCCCACGAGCAGTACTTC. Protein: CASSLGPWDRSHEQYF.

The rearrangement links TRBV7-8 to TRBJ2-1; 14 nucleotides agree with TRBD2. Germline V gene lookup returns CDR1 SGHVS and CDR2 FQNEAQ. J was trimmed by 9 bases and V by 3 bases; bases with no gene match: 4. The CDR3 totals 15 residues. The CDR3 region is CASSLGLAGVVEQFF. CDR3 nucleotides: TGTGCCAGCAGCTTGGGACTAGCGGGAGTTGTTGAGCAGTTCTTC.

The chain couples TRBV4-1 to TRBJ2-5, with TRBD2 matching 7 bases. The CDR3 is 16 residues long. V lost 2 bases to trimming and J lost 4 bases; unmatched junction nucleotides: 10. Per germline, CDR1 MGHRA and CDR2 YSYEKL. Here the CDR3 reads CASSQRRGPGGETQYF. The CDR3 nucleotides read TGCGCCAGCAGCCAACGGCGGGGCCCGGGGGGAGAGACCCAGTACTTC.

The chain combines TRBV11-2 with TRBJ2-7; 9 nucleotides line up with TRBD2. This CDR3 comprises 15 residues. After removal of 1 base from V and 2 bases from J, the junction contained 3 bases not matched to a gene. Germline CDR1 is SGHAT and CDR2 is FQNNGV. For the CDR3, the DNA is TGTGCCAGCAGCTTAGGGGCTAGCGGGGCCTACGAGCAGTACTTC. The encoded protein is CASSLGASGAYEQYF. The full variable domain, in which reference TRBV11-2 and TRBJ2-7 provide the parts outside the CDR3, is EAGVAQSPRYKIIEKRQSVAFWCNPISGHATLYWYQQILGQGPKLLIQFQNNGVVDDSQLPKDRFSAERLKGVDSTLKIQPAKLEDSAVYLCASSLGASGAYEQYFGPGTRLTVT.

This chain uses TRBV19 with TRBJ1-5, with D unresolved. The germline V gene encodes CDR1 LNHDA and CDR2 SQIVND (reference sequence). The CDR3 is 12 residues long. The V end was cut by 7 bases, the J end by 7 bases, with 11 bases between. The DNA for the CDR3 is TGTGCCAGTACCAAGGGAGGCCAGCCCCAGCATTTT. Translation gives CASTKGGQPQHF.

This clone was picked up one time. CDR3 protein: CASSLTRKSGQSTDTQYF. The CDR3 nucleotides read TGTGCCAGCAGCTTAACCCGGAAGAGCGGGCAAAGCACAGATACGCAGTATTTT. The chain couples TRBV7-3 to TRBJ2-3, with D tentatively TRBD2 (6 bases). The CDR3 length is 18 residues. CDR1 is SGHTA and CDR2 is FQGTGA in the germline V gene. V lost 0 bases to trimming and J lost 0 bases, with 16 bases between them.

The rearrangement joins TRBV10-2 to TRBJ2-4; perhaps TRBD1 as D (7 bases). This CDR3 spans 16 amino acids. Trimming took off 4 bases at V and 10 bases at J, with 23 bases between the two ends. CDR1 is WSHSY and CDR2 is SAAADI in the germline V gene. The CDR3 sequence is CASSGPGGSVSSIQYF. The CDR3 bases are TGCGCCAGCAGTGGGCCAGGGGGGTCGGTATCTAGTATTCAGTACTTC.

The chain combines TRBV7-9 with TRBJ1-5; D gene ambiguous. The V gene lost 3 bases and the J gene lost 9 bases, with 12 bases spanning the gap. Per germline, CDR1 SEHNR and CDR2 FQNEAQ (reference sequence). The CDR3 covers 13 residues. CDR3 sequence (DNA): TGTGCCAGCAGCTTCGAGGGATCGCTGCCCCAGCATTTT. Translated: CASSFEGSLPQHF.

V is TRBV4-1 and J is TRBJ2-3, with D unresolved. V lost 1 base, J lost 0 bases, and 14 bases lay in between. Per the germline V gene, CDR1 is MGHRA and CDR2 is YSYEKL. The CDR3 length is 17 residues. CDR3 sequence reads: CASSQGAPSSSTDTQYF. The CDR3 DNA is TGCGCCAGCAGCCAAGGGGCTCCCTCCTCTAGCACAGATACGCAGTATTTT.

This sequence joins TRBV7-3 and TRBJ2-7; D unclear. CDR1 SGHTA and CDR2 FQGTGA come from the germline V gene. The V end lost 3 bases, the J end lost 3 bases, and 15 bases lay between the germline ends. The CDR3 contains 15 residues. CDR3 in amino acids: CASSFILQRFYEQYF. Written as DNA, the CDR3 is TGTGCCAGCAGCTTTATATTACAGAGATTCTACGAGCAGTACTTC.

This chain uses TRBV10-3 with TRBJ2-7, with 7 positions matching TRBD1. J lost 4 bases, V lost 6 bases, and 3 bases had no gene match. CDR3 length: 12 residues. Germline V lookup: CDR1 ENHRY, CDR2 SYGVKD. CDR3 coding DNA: TGTGCCATCAGCGACAGGGAATACGAGCAGTACTTC. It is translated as CAISDREYEQYF.

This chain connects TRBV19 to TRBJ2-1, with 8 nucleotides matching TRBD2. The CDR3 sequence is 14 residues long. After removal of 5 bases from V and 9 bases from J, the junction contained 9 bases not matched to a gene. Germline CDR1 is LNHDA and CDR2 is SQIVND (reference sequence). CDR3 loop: CASSPSGRWGEQFF. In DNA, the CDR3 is TGTGCCAGTAGTCCTAGCGGGCGATGGGGTGAGCAGTTCTTC. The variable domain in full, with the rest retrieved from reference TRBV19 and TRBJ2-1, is DGGITQSPKYLFRKEGQNVTLSCEQNLNHDAMYWYRQDPGQGLRLIYYSQIVNDFQKGDIAEGYSVSREKKESFPLTVTSAQKNPTAFYLCASSPSGRWGEQFFGPGTRLTVL.

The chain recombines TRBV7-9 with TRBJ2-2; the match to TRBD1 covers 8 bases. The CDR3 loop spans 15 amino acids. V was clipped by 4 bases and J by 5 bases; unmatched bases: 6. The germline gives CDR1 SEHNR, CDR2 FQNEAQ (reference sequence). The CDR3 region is CASSSGQGGTGELFF. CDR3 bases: TGTGCCAGCAGCTCCGGACAGGGTGGGACCGGGGAGCTGTTTTTT.

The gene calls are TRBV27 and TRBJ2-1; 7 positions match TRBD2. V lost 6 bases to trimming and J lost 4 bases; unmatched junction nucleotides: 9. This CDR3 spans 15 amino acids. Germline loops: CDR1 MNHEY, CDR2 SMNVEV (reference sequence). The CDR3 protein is CASRPSSGTYNEQFF. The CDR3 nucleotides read TGTGCCAGCAGGCCTTCTAGCGGAACTTACAATGAGCAGTTCTTC.

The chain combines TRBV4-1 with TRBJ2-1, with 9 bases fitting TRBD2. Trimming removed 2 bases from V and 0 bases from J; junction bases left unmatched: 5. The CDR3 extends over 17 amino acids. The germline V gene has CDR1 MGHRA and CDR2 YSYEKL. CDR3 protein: CASSQWLAGSSYNEQFF. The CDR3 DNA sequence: TGCGCCAGCAGCCAATGGCTAGCGGGAAGCTCCTACAATGAGCAGTTCTTC.

The CDR3 spells CASSSLAGIGNEQFF. CDR3 bases: TGTGCCAGCAGTTCCCTAGCGGGAATTGGCAATGAGCAGTTCTTC. The chain links TRBV11-2 to TRBJ2-1; 9 nucleotides match TRBD2. Trimming cost V 6 bases and J 6 bases; bases outside gene matches: 9. This CDR3 spans 15 amino acids. Germline assignment: CDR1 SGHAT and CDR2 FQNNGV.

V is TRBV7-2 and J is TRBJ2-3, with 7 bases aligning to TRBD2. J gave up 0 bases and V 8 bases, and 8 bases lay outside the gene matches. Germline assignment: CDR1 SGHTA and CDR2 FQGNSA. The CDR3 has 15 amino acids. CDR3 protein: CASSVWGGSTDTQYF. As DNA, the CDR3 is TGTGCCAGCTCCGTGTGGGGAGGGAGCACAGATACGCAGTATTTT. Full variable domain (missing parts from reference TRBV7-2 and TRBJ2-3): GAGVSQSPSNKVTEKGKDVELRCDPISGHTALYWYRQSLGQGLEFLIYFQGNSAPDKSGLPSDRFSAERTGGSVSTLTIQRTQQEDSAVYLCASSVWGGSTDTQYFGPGTRLTVL.

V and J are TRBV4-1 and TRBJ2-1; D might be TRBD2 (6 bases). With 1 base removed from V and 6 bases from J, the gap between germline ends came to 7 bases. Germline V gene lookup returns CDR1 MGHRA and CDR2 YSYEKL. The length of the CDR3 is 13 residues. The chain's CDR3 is CASSQVGGNEQFF. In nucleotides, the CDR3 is TGCGCCAGCAGCCAAGTGGGGGGCAATGAGCAGTTCTTC.

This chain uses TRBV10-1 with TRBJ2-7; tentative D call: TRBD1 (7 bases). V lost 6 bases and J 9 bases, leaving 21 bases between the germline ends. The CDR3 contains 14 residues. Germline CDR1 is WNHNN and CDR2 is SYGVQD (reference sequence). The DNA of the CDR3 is TGCGCCAGCAGCCGGGACAGTTCCTCGGGGGTGCAGTACTTC. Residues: CASSRDSSSGVQYF.

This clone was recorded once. The DNA of the CDR3 is TGTGCCAGCAGCCCCTCCGACAGGGCGACAGGAATCATTCAGTACTTC. It specifies CASSPSDRATGIIQYF. The chain joins TRBV7-8 to TRBJ2-4, with 7 bases identical to TRBD1. This CDR3 comprises 16 residues. Germline V gives CDR1 SGHVS, CDR2 FQNEAQ. Trimming cost V 5 bases and J 9 bases; bases outside gene matches: 16.

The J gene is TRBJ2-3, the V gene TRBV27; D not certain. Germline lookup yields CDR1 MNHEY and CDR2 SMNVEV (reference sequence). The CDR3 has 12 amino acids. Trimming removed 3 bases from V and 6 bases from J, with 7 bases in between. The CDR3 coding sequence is TGTGCCAGCAGTTTTAGCCCGGATACGCAGTATTTT. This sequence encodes CASSFSPDTQYF.

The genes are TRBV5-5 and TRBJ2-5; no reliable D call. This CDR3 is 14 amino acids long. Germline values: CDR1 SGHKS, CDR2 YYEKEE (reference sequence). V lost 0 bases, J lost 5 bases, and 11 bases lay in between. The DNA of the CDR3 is TGTGCCAGCAGCTTGGCGAACCCCGGGGAGACCCAGTACTTC. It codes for CASSLANPGETQYF. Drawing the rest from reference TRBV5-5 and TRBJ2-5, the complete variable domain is DAGVTQSPTHLIKTRGQQVTLRCSPISGHKSVSWYQQVLGQGPQFIFQYYEKEERGRGNFPDRFSARQFPNYSSELNVNALLLGDSALYLCASSLANPGETQYFGPGTRLLVL.

The CDR3 spells CASSSYSGSTDTQYF. CDR3 in DNA: TGTGCCAGCAGTTCCTATAGCGGGAGCACAGATACGCAGTATTTT. The chain employs TRBV27 and TRBJ2-3; 7 positions agree with TRBD2. The J segment lost 0 bases and the V segment lost 4 bases, leaving 4 bases of the junction unmatched. The CDR3 covers 15 residues. Germline values: CDR1 MNHEY, CDR2 SMNVEV (reference sequence).